The source of this TCR beta chain is a study of PD-L1 blockade in urothelial cancer. Study-level information: Atezolizumab 1,200 mg was given intravenously every 3 weeks, starting 2014. Among blood samples, the median T cell count was around 150,000.

The data were produced by immunoSEQ multiplex PCR, yet TCRdb's version contains in-frame clones alone and is incomplete. Of around 100,000 clones in the sample, 87% were seen once. Time point meaning: pretreatment peripheral blood. Germline V CDR1 and CDR2: SGDLS, YYNGEE. The V end was cut by 4 bases, the J end by 7 bases, with 14 bases between. This CDR3 has 14 residues. Specimen: PBMCs, collected around atezolizumab (anti-PD-L1) treatment. The chain carries TRBV9 and TRBJ2-2, with D uncertain. The TCR was taken from a man aged 60 to 75 with urothelial cancer. CDR3 nucleotides: TGTGCCAGCAGCACCGCCGCGGCAGACGGGGAGCTGTTTTTT. Residues: CASSTAAADGELFF. Using reference TRBV9 and TRBJ2-2 for the parts outside the CDR3, the full variable domain is DSGVTQTPKHLITATGQRVTLRCSPRSGDLSVYWYQQSLDQGLQFLIQYYNGEERAKGNILERFSAQQFPDLHSELNLSSLELGDSALYFCASSTAAADGELFFGEGSRLTVL.